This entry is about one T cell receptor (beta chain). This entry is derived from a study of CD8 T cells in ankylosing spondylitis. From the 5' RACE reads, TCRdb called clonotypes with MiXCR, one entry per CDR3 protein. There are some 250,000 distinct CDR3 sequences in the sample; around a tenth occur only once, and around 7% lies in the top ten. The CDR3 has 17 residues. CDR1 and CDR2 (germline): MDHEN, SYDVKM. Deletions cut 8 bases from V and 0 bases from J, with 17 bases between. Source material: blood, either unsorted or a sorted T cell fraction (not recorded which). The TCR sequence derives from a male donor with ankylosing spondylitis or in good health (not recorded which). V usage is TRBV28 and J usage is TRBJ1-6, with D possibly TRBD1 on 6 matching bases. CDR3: CASREGGSSSYNSPLHF. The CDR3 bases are TGTGCCAGCCGAGAGGGGGGCTCTAGCTCCTATAATTCACCCCTCCACTTT.